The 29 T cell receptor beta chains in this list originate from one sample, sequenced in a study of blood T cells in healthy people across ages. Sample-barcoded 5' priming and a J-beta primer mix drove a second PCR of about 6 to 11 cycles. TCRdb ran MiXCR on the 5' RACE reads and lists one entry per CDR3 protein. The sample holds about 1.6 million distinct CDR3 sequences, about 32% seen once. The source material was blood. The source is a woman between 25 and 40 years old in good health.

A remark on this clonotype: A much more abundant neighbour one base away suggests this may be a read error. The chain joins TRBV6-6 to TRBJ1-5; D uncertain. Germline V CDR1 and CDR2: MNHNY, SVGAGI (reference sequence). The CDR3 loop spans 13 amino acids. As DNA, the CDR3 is TGTGCCAGCGGTTACGGGCTGGATGAGCCCCAGCATTTT. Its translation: CASGYGLDEPQHF.

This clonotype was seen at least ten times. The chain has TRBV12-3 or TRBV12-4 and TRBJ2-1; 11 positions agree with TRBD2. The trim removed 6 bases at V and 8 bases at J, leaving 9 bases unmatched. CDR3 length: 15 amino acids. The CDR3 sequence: CASRPLAGGRYEQFF. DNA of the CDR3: TGTGCCAGCAGACCGCTAGCGGGAGGACGGTATGAGCAGTTCTTC.

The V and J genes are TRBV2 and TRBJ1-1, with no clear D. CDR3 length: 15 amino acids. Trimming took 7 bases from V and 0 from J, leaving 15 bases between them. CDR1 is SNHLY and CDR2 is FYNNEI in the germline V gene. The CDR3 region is CASIAEEIMNTEAFF. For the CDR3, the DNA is TGTGCCAGCATCGCGGAGGAGATAATGAACACTGAAGCTTTCTTT. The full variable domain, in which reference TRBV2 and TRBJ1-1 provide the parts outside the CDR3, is EPEVTQTPSHQVTQMGQEVILRCVPISNHLYFYWYRQILGQKVEFLVSFYNNEISEKSEIFDDQFSVERPDGSNFTLKIRSTKLEDSAMYFCASIAEEIMNTEAFFGQGTRLTVV.

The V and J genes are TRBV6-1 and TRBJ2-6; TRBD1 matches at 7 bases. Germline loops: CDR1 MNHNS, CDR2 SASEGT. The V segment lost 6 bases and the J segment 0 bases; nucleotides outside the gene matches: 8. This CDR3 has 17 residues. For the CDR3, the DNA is TGTGCCAGCAGGGGGGACAGACCGGCCTCTGGGGCCAACGTCCTGACTTTC. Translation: CASRGDRPASGANVLTF.

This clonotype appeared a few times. The CDR3 reads CSARPFGTGRYNEQFF. For the CDR3, the DNA is TGCAGTGCTAGACCTTTTGGGACAGGGAGGTATAATGAGCAGTTCTTC. V and J are TRBV20-1 and TRBJ2-1, with 9 bases that match TRBD1. The CDR3 sequence is 16 residues long. Trimming at V came to 2 bases and at J to 7 bases, leaving 12 bases not matched to a gene. The germline V gene has CDR1 DFQATT and CDR2 SNEGSKA (reference sequence).

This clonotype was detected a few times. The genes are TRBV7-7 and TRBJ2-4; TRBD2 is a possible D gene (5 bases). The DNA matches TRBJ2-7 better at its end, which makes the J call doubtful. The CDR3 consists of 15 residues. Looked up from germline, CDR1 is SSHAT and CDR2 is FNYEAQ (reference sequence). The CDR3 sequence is CASSPIGLESVEQYF. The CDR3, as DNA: TGTGCCAGCAGCCCAATCGGACTGGAATCGGTCGAGCAGTACTTC.

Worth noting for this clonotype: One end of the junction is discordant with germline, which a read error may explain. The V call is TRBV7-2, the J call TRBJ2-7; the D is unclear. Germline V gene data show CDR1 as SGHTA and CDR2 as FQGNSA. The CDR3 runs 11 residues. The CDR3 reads CASTGGNERYF. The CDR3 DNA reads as TGTGCCAGCACTGGCGGTAACGAGCGGTACTTC. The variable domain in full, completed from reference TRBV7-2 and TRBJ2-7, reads GAGVSQSPSNKVTEKGKDVELRCDPISGHTALYWYRQSLGQGLEFLIYFQGNSAPDKSGLPSDRFSAERTGGSVSTLTIQRTQQEDSAVYLCASTGGNERYFGPGTRLTVT.

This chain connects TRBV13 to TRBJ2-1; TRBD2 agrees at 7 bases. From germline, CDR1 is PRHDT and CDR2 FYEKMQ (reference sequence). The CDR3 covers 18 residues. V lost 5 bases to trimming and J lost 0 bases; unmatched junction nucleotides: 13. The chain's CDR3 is CASSPEGGRLSSYNEQFF. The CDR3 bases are TGTGCCAGCAGCCCAGAAGGCGGGAGATTAAGCTCCTACAATGAGCAGTTCTTC.

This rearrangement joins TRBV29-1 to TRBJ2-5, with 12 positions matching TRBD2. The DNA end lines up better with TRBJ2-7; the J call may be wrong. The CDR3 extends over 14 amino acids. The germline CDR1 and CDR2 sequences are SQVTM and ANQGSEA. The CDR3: CSVEGLAGAHEQYF. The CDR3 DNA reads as TGCAGCGTTGAAGGACTAGCGGGAGCACACGAGCAGTACTTC.

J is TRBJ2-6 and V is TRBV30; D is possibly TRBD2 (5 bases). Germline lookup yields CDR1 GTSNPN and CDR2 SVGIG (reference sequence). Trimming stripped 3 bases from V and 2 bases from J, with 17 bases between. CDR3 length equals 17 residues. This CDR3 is CAWRRGLVGTGANVLTF. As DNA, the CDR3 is TGTGCCTGGAGGAGAGGGCTCGTGGGGACTGGGGCCAACGTCCTGACTTTC. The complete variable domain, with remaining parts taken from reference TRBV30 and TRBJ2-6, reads SQTIHQWPATLVQPVGSPLSLECTVEGTSNPNLYWYRQAAGRGLQLLFYSVGIGQISSEVPQNLSASRPQDRQFILSSKKLLLSDSGFYLCAWRRGLVGTGANVLTFGAGSRLTVL.

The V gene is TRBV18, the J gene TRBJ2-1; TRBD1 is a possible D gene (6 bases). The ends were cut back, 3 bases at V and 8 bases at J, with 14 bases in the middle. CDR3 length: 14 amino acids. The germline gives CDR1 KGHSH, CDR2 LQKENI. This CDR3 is CASSPGQTYDEQFF. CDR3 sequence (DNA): TGTGCCAGCTCACCCGGACAGACTTACGATGAGCAGTTCTTC. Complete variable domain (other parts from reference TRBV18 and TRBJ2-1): NAGVMQNPRHLVRRRGQEARLRCSPMKGHSHVYWYRQLPEEGLKFMVYLQKENIIDESGMPKERFSAEFPKEGPSILRIQQVVRGDSAAYFCASSPGQTYDEQFFGPGTRLTVL.

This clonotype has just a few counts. CDR3: CASSLTNGSPAFF. The DNA for the CDR3 is TGCGCCAGCAGCCTAACTAACGGCAGCCCAGCTTTCTTT. The chain uses TRBV5-1 and TRBJ1-1; D unclear. The CDR3 extends over 13 amino acids. V was pared by 4 bases and J by 10 bases, with 17 bases between. Per germline, CDR1 SGHRS and CDR2 YFSETQ.

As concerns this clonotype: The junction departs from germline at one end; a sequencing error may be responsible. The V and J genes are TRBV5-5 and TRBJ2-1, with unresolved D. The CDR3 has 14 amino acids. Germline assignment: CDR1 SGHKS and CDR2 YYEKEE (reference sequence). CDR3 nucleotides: TGTGCCAGCAGCTTGGGCTGGCTAGACAATGGGCAGTTCTTC. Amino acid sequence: CASSLGWLDNGQFF. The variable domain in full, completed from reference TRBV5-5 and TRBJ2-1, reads DAGVTQSPTHLIKTRGQQVTLRCSPISGHKSVSWYQQVLGQGPQFIFQYYEKEERGRGNFPDRFSARQFPNYSSELNVNALLLGDSALYLCASSLGWLDNGQFFGPGTRLTVL.

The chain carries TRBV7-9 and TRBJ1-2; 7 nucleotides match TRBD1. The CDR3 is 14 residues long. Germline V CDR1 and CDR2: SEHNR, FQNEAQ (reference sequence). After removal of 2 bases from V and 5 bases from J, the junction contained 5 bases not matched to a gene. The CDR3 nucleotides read TGTGCCAGCAGCTTATCCCGGACAGGTTATGGCTACACCTTC. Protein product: CASSLSRTGYGYTF.

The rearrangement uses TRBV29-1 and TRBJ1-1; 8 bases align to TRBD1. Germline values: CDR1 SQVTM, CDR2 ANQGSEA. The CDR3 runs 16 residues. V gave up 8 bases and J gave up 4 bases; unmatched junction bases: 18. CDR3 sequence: CSIGSLDRGPTTEAFF. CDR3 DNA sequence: TGCAGCATTGGGAGCCTCGACAGGGGTCCCACCACTGAAGCTTTCTTT.

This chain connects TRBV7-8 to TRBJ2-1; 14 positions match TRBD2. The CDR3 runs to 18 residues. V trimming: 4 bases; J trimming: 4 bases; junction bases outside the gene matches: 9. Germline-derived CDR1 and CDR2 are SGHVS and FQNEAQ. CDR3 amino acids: CASSSKGTSGGAYNEQFF. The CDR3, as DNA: TGTGCCAGCAGCTCAAAGGGGACTAGCGGGGGAGCTTACAATGAGCAGTTCTTC.

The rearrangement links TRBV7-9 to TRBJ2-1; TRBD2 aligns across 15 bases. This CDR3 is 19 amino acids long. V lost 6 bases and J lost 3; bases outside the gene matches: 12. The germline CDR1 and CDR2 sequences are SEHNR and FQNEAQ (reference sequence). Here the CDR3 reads CASSRGLAGGPGVYNEQFF. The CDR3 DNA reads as TGTGCCAGCAGTCGCGGACTAGCGGGGGGGCCTGGGGTCTACAATGAGCAGTTCTTC.

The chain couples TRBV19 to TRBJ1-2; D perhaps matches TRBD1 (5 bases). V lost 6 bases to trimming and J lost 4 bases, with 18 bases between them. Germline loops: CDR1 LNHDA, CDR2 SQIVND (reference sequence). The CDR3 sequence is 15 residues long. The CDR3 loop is CASSHPGRAGYGYTF. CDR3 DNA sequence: TGTGCCAGTAGCCATCCCGGCAGGGCCGGCTATGGCTACACCTTC.

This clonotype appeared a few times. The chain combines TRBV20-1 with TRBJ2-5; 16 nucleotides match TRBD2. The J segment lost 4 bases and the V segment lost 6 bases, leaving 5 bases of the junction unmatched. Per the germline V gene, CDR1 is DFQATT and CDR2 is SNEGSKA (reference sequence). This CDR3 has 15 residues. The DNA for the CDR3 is TGCAGTGCCGGGACTAGCGGGAGGGGTGGAGAGACCCAGTACTTC. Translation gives CSAGTSGRGGETQYF.

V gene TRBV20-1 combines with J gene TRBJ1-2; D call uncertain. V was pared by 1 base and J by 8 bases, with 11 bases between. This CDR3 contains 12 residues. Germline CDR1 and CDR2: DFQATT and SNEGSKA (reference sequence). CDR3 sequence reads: CSARGVGEGYTF. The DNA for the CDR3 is TGCAGTGCTAGAGGTGTCGGCGAGGGCTACACCTTC.

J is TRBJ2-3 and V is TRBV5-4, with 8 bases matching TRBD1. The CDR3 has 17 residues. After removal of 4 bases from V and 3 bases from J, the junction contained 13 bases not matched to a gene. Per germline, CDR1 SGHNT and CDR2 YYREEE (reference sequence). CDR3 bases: TGTGCCAGCAGCACTCCAATGACAGGGGAGAGTACAGATACGCAGTATTTT. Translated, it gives CASSTPMTGESTDTQYF. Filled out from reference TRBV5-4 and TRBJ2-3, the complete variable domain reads ETGVTQSPTHLIKTRGQQVTLRCSSQSGHNTVSWYQQALGQGPQFIFQYYREEENGRGNFPPRFSGLQFPNYSSELNVNALELDDSALYLCASSTPMTGESTDTQYFGPGTRLTVL.

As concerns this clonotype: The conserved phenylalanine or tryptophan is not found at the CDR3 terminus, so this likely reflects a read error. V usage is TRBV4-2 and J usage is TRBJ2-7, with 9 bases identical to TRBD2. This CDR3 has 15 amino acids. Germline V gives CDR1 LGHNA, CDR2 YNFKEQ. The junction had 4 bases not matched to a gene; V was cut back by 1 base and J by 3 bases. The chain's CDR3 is CASSQGSGSFYEQYY. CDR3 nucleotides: TGTGCCAGCAGCCAAGGTAGCGGGAGTTTCTACGAGCAGTACTAC.

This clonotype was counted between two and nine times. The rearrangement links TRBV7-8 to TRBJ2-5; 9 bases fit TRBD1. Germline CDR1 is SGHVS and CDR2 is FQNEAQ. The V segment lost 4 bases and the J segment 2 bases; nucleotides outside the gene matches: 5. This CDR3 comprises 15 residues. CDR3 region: CASSSPTGGQETQYF. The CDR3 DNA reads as TGTGCCAGCAGCTCACCGACAGGGGGGCAAGAGACCCAGTACTTC.

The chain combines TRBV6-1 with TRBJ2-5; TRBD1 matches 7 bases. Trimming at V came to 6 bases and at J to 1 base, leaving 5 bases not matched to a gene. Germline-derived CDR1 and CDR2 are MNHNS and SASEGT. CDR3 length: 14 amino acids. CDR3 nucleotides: TGTGCCAGCAGGGGAAGGGACAGCCAAGAGACCCAGTACTTC. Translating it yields CASRGRDSQETQYF.

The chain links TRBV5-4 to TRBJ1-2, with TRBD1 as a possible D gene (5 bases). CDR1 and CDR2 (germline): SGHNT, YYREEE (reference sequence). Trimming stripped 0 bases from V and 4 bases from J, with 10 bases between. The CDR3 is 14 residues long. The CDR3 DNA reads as TGTGCCAGCAGCTTGGTGGGGCGGAGCTATGGCTACACCTTC. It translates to CASSLVGRSYGYTF.

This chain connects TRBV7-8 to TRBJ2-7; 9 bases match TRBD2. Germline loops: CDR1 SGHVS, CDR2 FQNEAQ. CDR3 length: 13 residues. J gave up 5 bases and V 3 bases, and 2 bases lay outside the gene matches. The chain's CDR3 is CASSFQREDEQYF. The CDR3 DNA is TGTGCCAGCAGCTTCCAGCGGGAGGACGAGCAGTACTTC.

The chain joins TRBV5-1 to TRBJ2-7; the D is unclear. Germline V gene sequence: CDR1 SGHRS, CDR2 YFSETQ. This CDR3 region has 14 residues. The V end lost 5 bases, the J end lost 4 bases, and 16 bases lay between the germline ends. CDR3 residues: CASRPSRPPYEQYF. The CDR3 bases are TGCGCCAGCAGACCCTCTCGTCCACCTTACGAGCAGTACTTC.

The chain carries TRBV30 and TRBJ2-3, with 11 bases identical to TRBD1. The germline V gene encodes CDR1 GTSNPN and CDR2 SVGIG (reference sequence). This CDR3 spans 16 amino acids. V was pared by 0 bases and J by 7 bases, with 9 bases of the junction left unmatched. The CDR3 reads CAWSVRWTGGLNTQYF. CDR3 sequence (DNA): TGTGCCTGGAGTGTACGTTGGACAGGGGGCTTGAATACGCAGTATTTT. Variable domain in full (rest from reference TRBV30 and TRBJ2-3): SQTIHQWPATLVQPVGSPLSLECTVEGTSNPNLYWYRQAAGRGLQLLFYSVGIGQISSEVPQNLSASRPQDRQFILSSKKLLLSDSGFYLCAWSVRWTGGLNTQYFGPGTRLTVL.

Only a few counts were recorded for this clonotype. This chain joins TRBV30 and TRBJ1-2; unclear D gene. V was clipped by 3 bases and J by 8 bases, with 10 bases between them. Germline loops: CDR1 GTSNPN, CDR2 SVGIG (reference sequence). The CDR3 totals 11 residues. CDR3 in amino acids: CAWRVIRGYTF. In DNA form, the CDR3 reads TGTGCCTGGAGGGTTATAAGGGGCTACACCTTC.